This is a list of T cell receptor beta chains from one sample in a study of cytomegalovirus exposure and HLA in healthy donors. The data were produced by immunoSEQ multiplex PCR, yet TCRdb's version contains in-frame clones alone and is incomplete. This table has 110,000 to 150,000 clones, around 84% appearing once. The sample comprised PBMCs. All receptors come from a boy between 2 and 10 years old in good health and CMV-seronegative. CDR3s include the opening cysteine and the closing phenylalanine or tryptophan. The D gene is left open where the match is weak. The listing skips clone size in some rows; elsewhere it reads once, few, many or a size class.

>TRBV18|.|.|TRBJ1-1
TGTGCCAGCTCACCGGGGGGGGCCTACACTGAAGCTTTCTTT
CASSPGGAYTEAFF
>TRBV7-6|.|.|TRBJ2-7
TGTGCCAGCAGCCATCCGGACAGCCAGTACTTC
CASSHPDSQYF
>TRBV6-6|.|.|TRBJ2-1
TGTGCCAGCAGTTACTCGAAGCTTGGTGAGCAGTTCTTC
CASSYSKLGEQFF
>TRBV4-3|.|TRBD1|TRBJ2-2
TGCGCCAGCAGCCAAGATTCAGCCGACAGGGGGCGCGCGAACACCGGGGAGCTGTTTTTT
CASSQDSADRGRANTGELFF
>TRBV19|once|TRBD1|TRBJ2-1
TGTGCCAGTAGTATGGGACAGAAAGGTAGCAATGAGCAGTTCTTC
CASSMGQKGSNEQFF
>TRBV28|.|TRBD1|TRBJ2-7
TGTGCCAGCAGTTCGACAGGGAGCGAGCAGTACTTC
CASSSTGSEQYF
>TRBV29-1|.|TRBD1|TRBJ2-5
TGCAGCGACTCGAACAGGGGGGACCAAGAGGCCCAGTACTTC
CSDSNRGDQEAQYF
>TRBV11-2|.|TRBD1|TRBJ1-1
TGTGCCAGCAGCTCTGTATGGGTGGCCAGGGGGCGGGTAGGCACTGAAGCTTTCTTT
CASSSVWVARGRVGTEAFF
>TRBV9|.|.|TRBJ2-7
TGTGCCAGCAGCCCCCAAAAACATGGACTCCCGGACTACGAGCAGTACTTC
CASSPQKHGLPDYEQYF
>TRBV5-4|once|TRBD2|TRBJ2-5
TGTGCCAGCAGCGGGGGGACTAGCGGGAGGCTTGGGGAGCAGTACTTC
CASSGGTSGRLGEQYF
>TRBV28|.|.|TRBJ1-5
TGTGCCAGCAAAGGCGGGATCCAGCCCCAGCATTTT
CASKGGIQPQHF
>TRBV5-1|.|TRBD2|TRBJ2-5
TGCGCCAGCACTTTCAGGGAGAGGGCTAGCGGGACCACGGAGACCCAGTACTTC
CASTFRERASGTTETQYF
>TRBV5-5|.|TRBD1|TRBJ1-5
TGTGCCAGCAGCGCCACGACAGGGCGGGAATTGTCCCAGCATTTT
CASSATTGRELSQHF
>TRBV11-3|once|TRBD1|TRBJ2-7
TGTGCCAGCAGCTTAGATCAGGCAGGGGGCTTTTGGTCAGCCTCCTACGAGCAGTACTTC
CASSLDQAGGFWSASYEQYF
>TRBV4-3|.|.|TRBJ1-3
TGCGCCAGCAGCCAAGTTTTATCCGGGGGGACCTCTGGAAACACCATATATTTT
CASSQVLSGGTSGNTIYF
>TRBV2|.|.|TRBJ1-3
TGTGCCAGCAGTGTCGACAGGCTCGGAAACACCATATATTTT
CASSVDRLGNTIYF
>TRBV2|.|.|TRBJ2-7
TGTGCCAGCAGAGCGGACAGACAATATGAGTACTTC
CASRADRQYEYF
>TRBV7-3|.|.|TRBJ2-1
TGTGCCAGCAGCTTACGGGAACGTGGGATGCAGTTCTTC
CASSLRERGMQFF
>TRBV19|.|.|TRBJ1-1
TGTGCCAGTAGTAAGGTCGGGGTGTTCGCTGAAGCTTTCTTT
CASSKVGVFAEAFF
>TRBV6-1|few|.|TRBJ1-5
TGTGCCAGCAGACACACGGCAGGCCGCAATCAGCCCCAGCATTTT
CASRHTAGRNQPQHF
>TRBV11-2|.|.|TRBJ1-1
TGTGCCAGCAGCTCACAGGGCGACACTGAAGCTTTCTTT
CASSSQGDTEAFF
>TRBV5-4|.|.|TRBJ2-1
TGTGCCAGCAGCTTAGGCCCGGGCGGGTCCAATGAGCAGTTCTTC
CASSLGPGGSNEQFF
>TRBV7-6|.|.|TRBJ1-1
TGTGCCAGCAGCTTAGCTCTTAGCGGGTTGAACACTGAAGCTTTCTTT
CASSLALSGLNTEAFF
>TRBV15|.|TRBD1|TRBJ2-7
TGTGCCACCAGCAGAGGTACAGGGGTCTCCTACGAGCAGTACTTC
CATSRGTGVSYEQYF
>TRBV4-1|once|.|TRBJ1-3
TGCGCCAGCAGCCATCTGGAGGTAAAAAACACCATATATTTT
CASSHLEVKNTIYF
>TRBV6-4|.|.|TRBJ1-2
TGTGCCAGCAGTGACCACGGTGGGGGCTTCGACTATGGCTACACCTTC
CASSDHGGGFDYGYTF
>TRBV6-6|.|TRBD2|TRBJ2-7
TGTGCCAGCAGTCAGGGGACTAGCGGGAGCTACGAGCAGTACTTC
CASSQGTSGSYEQYF
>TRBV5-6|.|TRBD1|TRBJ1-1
TGTGCCAGCAGTCTAGAGGACAGGGCCGGCACTGAAGCTTTCTTT
CASSLEDRAGTEAFF
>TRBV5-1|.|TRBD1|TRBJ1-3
TGCGCCAGCAGCTTGGATCATACCGGGACAGGGAGATCTGGAAACACCATATATTTT
CASSLDHTGTGRSGNTIYF
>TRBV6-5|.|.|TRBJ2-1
TGTGCCAGCAGTTCTGGTAGCTCCTACAATGAGCAGTTCTTC
CASSSGSSYNEQFF
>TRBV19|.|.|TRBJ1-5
TGTGCCATTTCGCGGGATAGCAATCAGCCCCAGCATTTT
CAISRDSNQPQHF
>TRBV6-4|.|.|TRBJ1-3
TGTGCCAGCAGTGAAGTTACAGGTAGAAACACCATATATTTT
CASSEVTGRNTIYF
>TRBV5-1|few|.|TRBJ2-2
TGCGCCAGCAGTCGGACAAACACCGGGGAGCTGTTTTTT
CASSRTNTGELFF
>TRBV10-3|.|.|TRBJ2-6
TGTGCCATCAGGGCAGGGTACCTTCACTCTGGGGCCAACGTCCTGACTTTC
CAIRAGYLHSGANVLTF
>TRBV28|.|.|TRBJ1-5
TGTGCCACCAAAACATACGGGGATCAGCCCCAGCATTTT
CATKTYGDQPQHF
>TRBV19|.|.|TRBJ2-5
TGTGCCAGTAGGTCAGGCGCGACAGAAGAGACCCAGTACTTC
CASRSGATEETQYF
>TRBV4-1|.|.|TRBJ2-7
TGCGCCAGCAGCCAATTAGCGACGACCGGATTGGGAACCTACGAGCAGTACTTC
CASSQLATTGLGTYEQYF
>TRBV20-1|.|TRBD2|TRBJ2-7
TGCAGTGCCCCGCCGGGAGGCGAGCAGTACTTC
CSAPPGGEQYF
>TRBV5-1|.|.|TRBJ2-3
TGCGCCAGCAGCTGGGGCTGGCAGGTGGCTAGAGATACGCAGTATTTT
CASSWGWQVARDTQYF
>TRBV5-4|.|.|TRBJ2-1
TGTGCCAGCAGCCCCGATCCGGGAAAAGGGTGGGGCAATGAGCAGTTCTTC
CASSPDPGKGWGNEQFF
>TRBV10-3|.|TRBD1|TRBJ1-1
TGTGCCATCAGTGATGCGGACAGGGCATGCGAAGCTTTCTTT
CAISDADRACEAFF
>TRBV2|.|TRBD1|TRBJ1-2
TGTGCCAGCAGTGGGGGGGACAGGGAAGCCCGGGGCTACACCTTC
CASSGGDREARGYTF
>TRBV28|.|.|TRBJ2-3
TGTGCCAGCATACCGGGACTTCAACCTAGCACAGATACGCAGTATTTT
CASIPGLQPSTDTQYF
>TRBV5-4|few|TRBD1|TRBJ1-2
TGTGCCAGCAGCTTGGGTGGCCACAGGGGGCTCTCTGGCTACACCTTC
CASSLGGHRGLSGYTF
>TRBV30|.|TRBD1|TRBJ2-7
TGTGCCTGGAACTCCGCAGGGGGCAAATACGAGCAGTACTTC
CAWNSAGGKYEQYF
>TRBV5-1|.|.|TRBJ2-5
TGCGCCAGCAGCTTGGGGGCAGGGGGCGTATCGGGAGGAGAGACCCAGTACTTC
CASSLGAGGVSGGETQYF
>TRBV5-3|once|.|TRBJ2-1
TGTGCCAGCAGCTTGAGGACTATTCGAGAGCAGTTCTTC
CASSLRTIREQFF
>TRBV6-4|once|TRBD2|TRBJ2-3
TGTGCCAGCAGCTCTAGCGGGGGCACAGATACGCAGTATTTT
CASSSSGGTDTQYF
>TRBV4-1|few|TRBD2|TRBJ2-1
TGCGCCAGCAGCCAAGAGAGGACTAGCGGGAGGGCCTCCTACAATGAGCAGTTCTTC
CASSQERTSGRASYNEQFF
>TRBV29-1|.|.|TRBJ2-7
TGCAGCGTTGAAGGAACAGGTCTCGGCTACGAGCAGTACTTC
CSVEGTGLGYEQYF
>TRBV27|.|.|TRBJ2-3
TGTGCCAGCAGTACCTACAGGATCACAGATACGCAGTATTTT
CASSTYRITDTQYF
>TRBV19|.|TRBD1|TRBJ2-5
TGTGCCAGTAGGCAACAGGGGGCGCGACAAGAGACCCAGTACTTC
CASRQQGARQETQYF
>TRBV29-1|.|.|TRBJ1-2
TGCAGCGTTGAAGGCAGGGGAAGTGGCTACACCTTC
CSVEGRGSGYTF
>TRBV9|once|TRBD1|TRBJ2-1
TGTGCCAGCAGCGGAGCCGGGACAGCCAACAATGAGCAGTTCTTC
CASSGAGTANNEQFF
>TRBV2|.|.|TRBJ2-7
TGTGCCAGCAGCTACGACAGCTACGAGCAGTACTTC
CASSYDSYEQYF
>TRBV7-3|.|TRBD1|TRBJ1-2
TGTGCCAGCAGCTTAACCTGGGACAGGACACCTAATGGCTACACCTTC
CASSLTWDRTPNGYTF
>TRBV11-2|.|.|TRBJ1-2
TGTGCCAGCAGTCTGGGGGGGTCTGGCTACACCTTC
CASSLGGSGYTF
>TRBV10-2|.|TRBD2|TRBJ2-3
TGCGCCAGCAGTGGAGCGGGGGCCGGCACAGATACGCAGTATTTT
CASSGAGAGTDTQYF
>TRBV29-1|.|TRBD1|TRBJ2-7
TGCAGCGTTCTCGGTCCGACAGGGTTCGCCCGTCGAACTTACTACGAGCAGTACTTC
CSVLGPTGFARRTYYEQYF